This entry is about one T cell receptor beta chain. The antigen is undetermined. This sample was included in a study of OX40 agonist ivuxolimab in advanced cancers. Across the whole study: With ivuxolimab, an agonistic anti-OX40 (CD134) antibody, patients were treated. Cohort: 75% to 90% men, mean age about 60, aged roughly 23 to 79.

Profiled with immunoSEQ multiplex PCR; TCRdb holds only in-frame clones, not every one. The sample contains some 80,000 clones, over 85% of which appear only once. J lost 2 bases, V lost 5 bases, and 7 bases had no gene match. Per germline, CDR1 SEHNR and CDR2 FQNEAQ (reference sequence). The CDR3 sequence is 16 residues long. The study's findings and limits: At 0.1 to 3.0 mg/kg and by week 6, clonal expansion occurred in CD4+ and CD8+ blood T cells.

Sequences were derived from CD4+ or CD8+ T cells sorted from blood, sampled in a trial of the OX40 agonist ivuxolimab. The clonotype was recovered from an adult with an advanced solid tumor such as melanoma, head and neck, liver or kidney cancer. The J gene is TRBJ2-3, the V gene TRBV7-9; 10 nucleotides match TRBD1. The CDR3 bases are TGTGCCAGCAGCCCTCCGGGGACAGGGGCCACAGATACGCAGTATTTT. This encodes CASSPPGTGATDTQYF. The full variable domain, with the rest looked up from reference TRBV7-9 and TRBJ2-3, is DTGVSQNPRHKITKRGQNVTFRCDPISEHNRLYWYRQTLGQGPEFLTYFQNEAQLEKSRLLSDRFSAERPKGSFSTLEIQRTEQGDSAMYLCASSPPGTGATDTQYFGPGTRLTVL.